Listed below are T cell receptor beta chains from one sample, sequenced in a study of blood T cell repertoires in COVID-19. Some clones are missing from TCRdb's copy, which holds only in-frame ones; the method was immunoSEQ multiplex PCR. The sample includes around 300,000 clones, 85% of them seen just once. The sequenced material came from PBMCs or T cells enriched from blood (not recorded which). These receptors came from a woman between 50 and 59 years old who had recovered from COVID-19. The conserved cysteine and the conserved F or W are not part of the CDR3 here.

>TRBV19|TRBJ2-2|14
ASSIVRGRAGGELF
>TRBV5-1|TRBJ1-3|13
ASSSRTGDGNTIY
>TRBV28|TRBJ2-1|11
ASSMGRGHEQF
>TRBV5-1|TRBJ2-7|13
ASSLGGGEDLEQY
>TRBV7-2|TRBJ2-1|12
ASTIPGGYNEQF
>TRBV5-4|TRBJ2-1|12
ASAGGSSYNEQF
>TRBV11-2|TRBJ2-3|14
ASSLEDGSWTDTQY
>TRBV7-3|TRBJ2-2|14
ASSPRTSGGTGELF
>TRBV19|TRBJ2-1|12
ASSIRRGDNEQF
>TRBV12-3/TRBV12-4|TRBJ2-1|10
ASNFDWDEQF
>TRBV7-6|TRBJ2-7|15
ASSQTGTSGGSYEQY
>TRBV2|TRBJ2-3|12
ASSPRGMADTQY
>TRBV5-1|TRBJ2-1|13
ASSWGVSSYNEQF
>TRBV25-1|TRBJ2-7|11
ASRDTGGAGQY
>TRBV7-8|TRBJ1-5|12
ASSLDRVGQPQH
>TRBV4-3|TRBJ2-3|14
ASSAQAGTTTDTQY
>TRBV5-6|TRBJ2-5|13
ASSLVPGLQETQY
>TRBV27|TRBJ2-5|15
ASTYSGAGGPVGTQY
>TRBV28|TRBJ2-2|13
ASSNRGRRSGELF
>TRBV6-5|TRBJ1-1|11
ASSYSGQVGAF
>TRBV12-3/TRBV12-4|TRBJ1-2|11
ASSPGESVGYT
>TRBV7-9|TRBJ1-1|12
ASSFHRGGGEAF
>TRBV5-5|TRBJ1-5|13
ASSLAWAGEQPQH
>TRBV5-1|TRBJ2-1|13
ASSAAGGPRNEQF
>TRBV19|TRBJ2-3|12
ASTGTASTDTQY
>TRBV9|TRBJ1-1|12
ASSVMTGNTEAF
>TRBV28|TRBJ2-5|12
ASGGGGNQETQY
>TRBV2|TRBJ1-5|12
ASSERLSGQPQH
>TRBV20-1|TRBJ2-7|12
SASGRGDPYEQY
>TRBV7-2|TRBJ1-3|13
ASTLRLASGNTIY
>TRBV12-3/TRBV12-4|TRBJ1-1|11
ASSFGQNTEAF
>TRBV5-1|TRBJ1-1|12
ASSLGTTGTEAF
>TRBV4-1|TRBJ1-4|16
ASSQGQGGTRANEKLF
>TRBV6-2/TRBV6-3|TRBJ1-1|11
ASSGTGRDSAF
>TRBV5-1|TRBJ1-2|14
ASSLQETGLGYGYT
>TRBV5-1|TRBJ2-3|12
ASSPGLAVDTQY
>TRBV6-4|TRBJ2-3|13
ASKPQAGITDTQY
>TRBV6-5|TRBJ1-1|14
ASSFTHDTLYTEAF
>TRBV25-1|TRBJ2-3|11
AGGYPGTDTQY
>TRBV30|TRBJ1-6|12
AWNARGGNSPLH
>TRBV19|TRBJ1-6|14
ASSIGTGLNNSPLH
>TRBV12-3/TRBV12-4|TRBJ1-1|11
ASTNTGGTEAF
>TRBV7-8|TRBJ2-7|11
ASSHPGSYEQY
>TRBV9|TRBJ2-7|13
ASSRRTGWPYEQY
>TRBV5-8|TRBJ2-1|14
ASSLLFGSRNNEQF
>TRBV29-1|TRBJ1-1|10
SVLHGQTEAF
>TRBV7-8|TRBJ2-3|12
ASSEWGGTDTQY
>TRBV7-9|TRBJ2-6|14
ASSLAPGAGANVLT
>TRBV10-2|TRBJ2-5|13
ASSEWAGASETQY
>TRBV9|TRBJ1-5|13
ASSVDTGGNQPQH
>TRBV6-5|TRBJ1-5|11
ASRYSDDQPQH
>TRBV5-1|TRBJ1-2|13
ASSLAGQGNYGYT
>TRBV5-1|TRBJ1-1|15
ASSNRDRGLMNTEAF
>TRBV7-6|TRBJ1-3|13
ASSSNYATGNTIY
>TRBV27|TRBJ2-2|15
ASSTEIRDRATGELF
>TRBV7-2|TRBJ1-3|14
ASSTPGVSSGNTIY
>TRBV15|TRBJ1-3|14
ATSRDQGLSGNTIY